The clone carrying this TCR beta chain was detected only once. Its target is not known. This sample is drawn from a study of cytomegalovirus exposure and HLA in healthy donors. Amplification used 60 Vbeta primers and 13 Jbeta primers. Repertoires were generated with immunoSEQ multiplex PCR, while TCRdb's copy carries only in-frame clones and drops some. The sample has 100,000 to 150,000 clones, about 81% seen once; the top ten hold less than 1.1%. The CDR3 length is 15 residues. From germline, CDR1 is SGHTA and CDR2 FQGTGA. V shed 8 bases and J 3 bases; nucleotides not matched to a gene: 6. Study-level results: CMV serostatus stood as the only immune exposure information on hand. When analyzed later, a missense DCLRE1C variant was found to be linked to TCR beta V- and J-gene trimming.

The V call is TRBV7-3, the J call TRBJ2-6; the match to TRBD1 covers 8 bases. Sequencing was done on a sample of PBMCs. This clonotype was sampled from a woman aged 25 to 39 in good health and CMV-seronegative. The CDR3: CASSGGAGGANVLTF. DNA for the CDR3: TGTGCCAGCTCAGGGGGCGCGGGTGGGGCCAACGTCCTGACTTTC.